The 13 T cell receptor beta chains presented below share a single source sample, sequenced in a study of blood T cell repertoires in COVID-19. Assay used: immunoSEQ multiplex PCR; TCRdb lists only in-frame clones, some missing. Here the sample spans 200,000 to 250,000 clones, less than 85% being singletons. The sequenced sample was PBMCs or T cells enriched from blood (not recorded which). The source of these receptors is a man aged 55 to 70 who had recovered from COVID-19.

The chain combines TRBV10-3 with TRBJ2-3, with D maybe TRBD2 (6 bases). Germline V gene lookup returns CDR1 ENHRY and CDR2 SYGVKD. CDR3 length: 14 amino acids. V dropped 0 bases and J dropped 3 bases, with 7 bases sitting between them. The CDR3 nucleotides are TGTGCCATCAGTGAGTCCCGGGAGACAGATACGCAGTATTTT. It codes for CAISESRETDTQYF.

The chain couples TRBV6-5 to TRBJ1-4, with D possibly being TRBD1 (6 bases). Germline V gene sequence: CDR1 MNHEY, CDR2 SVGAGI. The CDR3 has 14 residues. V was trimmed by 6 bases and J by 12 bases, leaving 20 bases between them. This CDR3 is CASSFDVRGGELFF. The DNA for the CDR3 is TGTGCCAGCAGCTTCGATGTGAGGGGGGGTGAACTGTTTTTT.

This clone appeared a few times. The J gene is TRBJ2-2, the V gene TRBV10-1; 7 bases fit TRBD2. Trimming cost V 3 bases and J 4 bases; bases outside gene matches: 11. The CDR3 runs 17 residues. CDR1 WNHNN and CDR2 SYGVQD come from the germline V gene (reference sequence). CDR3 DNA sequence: TGCGCCAGCAGTGATGTTGTCGGCGGGGGACTCACCGGGGAGCTGTTTTTT. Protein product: CASSDVVGGGLTGELFF.

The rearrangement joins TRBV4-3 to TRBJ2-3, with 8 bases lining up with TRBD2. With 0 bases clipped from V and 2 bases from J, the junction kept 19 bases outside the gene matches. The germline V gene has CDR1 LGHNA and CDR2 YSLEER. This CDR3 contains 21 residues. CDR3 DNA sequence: TGCGCCAGCAGCCAAGATCGCGGTGCCCGGCGGGCTAGCGGGTTCACAGATACGCAGTATTTT. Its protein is CASSQDRGARRASGFTDTQYF.

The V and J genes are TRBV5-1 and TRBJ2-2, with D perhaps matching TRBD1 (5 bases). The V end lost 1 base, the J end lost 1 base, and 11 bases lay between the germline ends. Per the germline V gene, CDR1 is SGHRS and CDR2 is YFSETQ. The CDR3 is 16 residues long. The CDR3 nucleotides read TGCGCCAGCAGCTTGCTTGCTCAGGGGAACACCGGGGAGCTGTTTTTT. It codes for CASSLLAQGNTGELFF.

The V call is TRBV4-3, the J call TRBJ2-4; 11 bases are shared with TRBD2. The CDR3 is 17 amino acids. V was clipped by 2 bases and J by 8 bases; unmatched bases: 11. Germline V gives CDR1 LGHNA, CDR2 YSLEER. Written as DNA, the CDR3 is TGCGCCAGCAGCCAAATACATAGCGGGGGGGCGAGAGACATTCAGTACTTC. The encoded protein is CASSQIHSGGARDIQYF.

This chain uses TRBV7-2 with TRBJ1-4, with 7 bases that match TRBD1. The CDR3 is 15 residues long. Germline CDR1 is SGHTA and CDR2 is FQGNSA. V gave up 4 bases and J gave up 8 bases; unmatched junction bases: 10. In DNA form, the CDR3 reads TGTGCCAGCAGCTCTCAGGGACCAGGGGGGGAAAAACTGTTTTTT. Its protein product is CASSSQGPGGEKLFF.

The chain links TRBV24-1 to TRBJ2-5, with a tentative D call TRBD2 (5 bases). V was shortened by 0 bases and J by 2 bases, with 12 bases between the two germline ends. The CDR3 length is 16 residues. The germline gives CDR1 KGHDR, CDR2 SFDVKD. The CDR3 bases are TGTGCCACCAGTGATTTGCGTGGAGGAGAACAAGAGACCCAGTACTTC. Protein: CATSDLRGGEQETQYF.

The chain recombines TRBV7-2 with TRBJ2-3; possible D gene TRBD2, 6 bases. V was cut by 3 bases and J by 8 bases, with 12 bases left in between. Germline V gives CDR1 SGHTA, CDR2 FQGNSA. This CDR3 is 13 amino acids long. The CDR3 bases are TGTGCCAGCAGCTTTGCTCAGCGGGCTACGCAGTATTTT. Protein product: CASSFAQRATQYF.

CDR3 amino acids: CASSQSVDTQYF. The CDR3 bases are TGTGCCAGCAGCCAGAGTGTGGATACGCAGTATTTT. This chain links TRBV3-1 (or the pseudogene TRBV3-2) with TRBJ2-3, with D unresolved. The V and J ends lost 3 bases and 6 bases respectively, with 7 bases between them. The CDR3 has 12 amino acids. Germline assignment: CDR1 LGHDT and CDR2 YNNKEL (reference sequence).

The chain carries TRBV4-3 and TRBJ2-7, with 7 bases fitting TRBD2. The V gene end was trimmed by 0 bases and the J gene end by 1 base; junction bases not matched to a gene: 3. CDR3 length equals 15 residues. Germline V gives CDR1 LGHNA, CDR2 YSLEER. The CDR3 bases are TGCGCCAGCAGCCAAGAGGGTAGCGGGTCCTACGAGCAGTACTTC. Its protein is CASSQEGSGSYEQYF.

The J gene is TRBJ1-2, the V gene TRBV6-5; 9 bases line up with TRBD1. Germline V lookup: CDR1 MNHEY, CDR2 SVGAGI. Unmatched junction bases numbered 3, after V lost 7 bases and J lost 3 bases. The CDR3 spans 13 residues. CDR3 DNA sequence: TGTGCCAGCACTGGACAGGGGTACTATGGCTACACCTTC. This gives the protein CASTGQGYYGYTF.

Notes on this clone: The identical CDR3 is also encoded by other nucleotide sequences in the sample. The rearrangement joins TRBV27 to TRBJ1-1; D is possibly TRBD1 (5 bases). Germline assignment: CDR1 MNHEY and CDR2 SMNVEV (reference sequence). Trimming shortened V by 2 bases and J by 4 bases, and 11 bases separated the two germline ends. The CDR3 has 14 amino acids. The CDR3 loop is CASSLNRGGTEAFF. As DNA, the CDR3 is TGTGCCAGCAGTTTAAATAGGGGAGGCACTGAAGCTTTCTTT.